These T cell receptor beta chains were read from a single sample in a study of T-cell memory formation after mild COVID-19. TCRdb recomputed calls from the 5' RACE reads with MiXCR, one row per CDR3 protein. The data contain about 250,000 distinct CDR3 sequences, 15% of them singletons. Sequenced: PBMCs or a T cell subset sorted from them (not recorded which). The receptors shown here come from an adult woman who had mild COVID-19 (a few samples of this study predate the infection). Cell type and time point are not known. CDR3s include the opening cysteine and the closing phenylalanine or tryptophan. Each record gives: V gene, J gene, D gene, clone size, CDR3 DNA, CDR3 protein. D genes are given only for firm matches. Expanded clones get a size class; other rows say once, few or many, or leave the size out.

v_call: TRBV12-3/TRBV12-4
j_call: TRBJ1-2
d_call: -
clone_size: few
cdr3_nt: TGTGCCAGCAGTTTAAGAAGGAGCCTCTATGGCTACACCTTC
cdr3_aa: CASSLRRSLYGYTF

v_call: TRBV5-1
j_call: TRBJ2-1
d_call: TRBD1
clone_size: -
cdr3_nt: TGCGCCAGCAGCTTGCGGACAGGGGAGGATGAGCAGTTCTTC
cdr3_aa: CASSLRTGEDEQFF

v_call: TRBV4-2
j_call: TRBJ2-7
d_call: -
clone_size: -
cdr3_nt: TGTGCCAGCAGCCCCCACCTTGTGCAGGGCGACGAGCAGTACTTC
cdr3_aa: CASSPHLVQGDEQYF

v_call: TRBV7-9
j_call: TRBJ1-1
d_call: -
clone_size: -
cdr3_nt: TGTGCCAGCAGCTTTGGCAGGGTGAACACTGAAGCTTTCTTT
cdr3_aa: CASSFGRVNTEAFF

v_call: TRBV7-9
j_call: TRBJ2-5
d_call: -
clone_size: -
cdr3_nt: TGTGCCAGCAGCTTAGACAGGGTGTTGGAGACCCAGTACTTC
cdr3_aa: CASSLDRVLETQYF

v_call: TRBV12-3/TRBV12-4
j_call: TRBJ1-5
d_call: TRBD1
clone_size: few
cdr3_nt: TGTGCCAGCAGCGATGGGACAGGGGTCGTCGGCAATCAGCCCCAGCATTTT
cdr3_aa: CASSDGTGVVGNQPQHF

v_call: TRBV7-2
j_call: TRBJ1-1
d_call: -
clone_size: few
cdr3_nt: TGTGCCAGCAGCTTAGTGGACAGATATGAAGCTTTCTTT
cdr3_aa: CASSLVDRYEAFF

v_call: TRBV6-2/TRBV6-3
j_call: TRBJ1-1
d_call: TRBD1
clone_size: few
cdr3_nt: TGTGCCAGCAGTTACTCGAAGAGGGGGCGACTGCCGAACACTGAAGCTTTCTTT
cdr3_aa: CASSYSKRGRLPNTEAFF

v_call: TRBV20-1
j_call: TRBJ2-3
d_call: -
clone_size: many
cdr3_nt: TGCAGTGCTAGAGATGGGGGGACGGCCACAGATACGCAGTATTTT
cdr3_aa: CSARDGGTATDTQYF

v_call: TRBV7-9
j_call: TRBJ2-7
d_call: TRBD1
clone_size: -
cdr3_nt: TGTGCCAGCAGCTTAGATGGGACAGGGACCCGCGAGCAGTACTTC
cdr3_aa: CASSLDGTGTREQYF

v_call: TRBV4-1
j_call: TRBJ2-3
d_call: TRBD2
clone_size: many
cdr3_nt: TGCGCCAGCAGCCAAGATATCCAGCGGGGAACAGATACGCAGTATTTT
cdr3_aa: CASSQDIQRGTDTQYF

v_call: TRBV6-5
j_call: TRBJ1-1
d_call: -
clone_size: few
cdr3_nt: TGTGCCAGCAGCTACCAAACCACGAACACTGAAGCTTTCTTT
cdr3_aa: CASSYQTTNTEAFF

v_call: TRBV29-1
j_call: TRBJ1-1
d_call: -
clone_size: -
cdr3_nt: TGCAGCGTTGGGTTCCCGTTCGGTGGGTTTGGGACTGAAGCTTTCTTT
cdr3_aa: CSVGFPFGGFGTEAFF

v_call: TRBV5-6
j_call: TRBJ1-2
d_call: -
clone_size: few
cdr3_nt: TGTGCCAGCAGCCCAAGAGGGGGGACCAACTATGGCTACACCTTC
cdr3_aa: CASSPRGGTNYGYTF

v_call: TRBV7-9
j_call: TRBJ1-3
d_call: -
clone_size: -
cdr3_nt: TGTGCCAGCAGCTTAGGGGGACACTGGACGAGTGACACCATATATTTT
cdr3_aa: CASSLGGHWTSDTIYF

v_call: TRBV29-1
j_call: TRBJ1-1
d_call: -
clone_size: few
cdr3_nt: TGCAGCGTTAGACCCAACACTGAAGCTTTCTTT
cdr3_aa: CSVRPNTEAFF